This is a list of T cell receptor beta chains from one sample in a study of beta chain features in type 1 diabetes. Assay used: immunoSEQ multiplex PCR; TCRdb lists only in-frame clones, some missing. The sample has roughly 150,000 clones; 11% are singletons. The sequencing sample was made of central memory CD4+ T cells from blood. Receptors were obtained from a man aged 18 to 30 in good health. CDR3s include the opening cysteine and the closing phenylalanine or tryptophan. The order of the fields is clone size, V gene, J gene, D gene, CDR3 protein, CDR3 DNA. A D gene is named only where the DNA matches it firmly. Not all rows give a size; the values are once, few, many and, for expanded clones, a class.

abundance: NA
v_gene: TRBV4-2
j_gene: TRBJ2-2
d_gene: TRBD1
CDR3aa: CASSHLDRGNTGELFF
CDR3nt: TGTGCCAGCAGCCATCTGGACAGGGGTAACACCGGGGAGCTGTTTTTT

abundance: NA
v_gene: TRBV6-1
j_gene: TRBJ1-3
d_gene: NA
CDR3aa: CASTKDILGNTIYF
CDR3nt: TGTGCCAGCACCAAGGACATTCTGGGGAACACCATATATTTT

abundance: NA
v_gene: TRBV7-9
j_gene: TRBJ2-5
d_gene: NA
CDR3aa: CASSLDGSFGETQYF
CDR3nt: TGTGCCAGCAGCTTAGATGGATCTTTCGGAGAGACCCAGTACTTC

abundance: few
v_gene: TRBV23-1
j_gene: TRBJ1-5
d_gene: TRBD1
CDR3aa: CASSPTHRDRPNQPQHF
CDR3nt: TGCGCCAGCAGTCCTACGCACAGGGACAGACCGAATCAGCCCCAGCATTTT

abundance: few
v_gene: TRBV9
j_gene: TRBJ1-1
d_gene: NA
CDR3aa: CASRRGFKNTEAFF
CDR3nt: TGTGCCAGCAGGAGGGGTTTCAAGAACACTGAAGCTTTCTTT

abundance: NA
v_gene: TRBV2
j_gene: TRBJ2-7
d_gene: NA
CDR3aa: CASSDAYEQYF
CDR3nt: TGTGCCAGCAGTGACGCCTACGAGCAGTACTTC

abundance: NA
v_gene: TRBV30
j_gene: TRBJ1-2
d_gene: NA
CDR3aa: CAWSVPVASGVDGYTF
CDR3nt: TGTGCCTGGAGTGTTCCGGTGGCTTCAGGGGTAGATGGCTACACCTTC

abundance: few
v_gene: TRBV4-3
j_gene: TRBJ2-4
d_gene: NA
CDR3aa: CASSLQRTALAKNIQYF
CDR3nt: TGCGCCAGCAGCCTTCAACGGACAGCCCTAGCCAAAAACATTCAGTACTTC

abundance: NA
v_gene: TRBV7-2
j_gene: TRBJ1-5
d_gene: NA
CDR3aa: CASSLIGGVGHSNQPQHF
CDR3nt: TGTGCCAGCAGCTTAATAGGAGGGGTCGGTCATAGCAATCAGCCCCAGCATTTT

abundance: NA
v_gene: TRBV10-3
j_gene: TRBJ2-1
d_gene: TRBD1
CDR3aa: CAIRGTGGNEQFF
CDR3nt: TGTGCCATCAGAGGGACAGGGGGCAATGAGCAGTTCTTC

abundance: NA
v_gene: TRBV7-9
j_gene: TRBJ1-1
d_gene: NA
CDR3aa: CASSLARTLNTEAFF
CDR3nt: TGTGCCAGCAGCTTAGCGAGGACGTTGAACACTGAAGCTTTCTTT

abundance: few
v_gene: TRBV9
j_gene: TRBJ2-6
d_gene: NA
CDR3aa: CASSPRQASSGANVLTF
CDR3nt: TGTGCCAGCAGCCCTCGACAGGCTTCCTCTGGGGCCAACGTCCTGACTTTC

abundance: few
v_gene: TRBV30
j_gene: TRBJ1-1
d_gene: NA
CDR3aa: CAWGILGANTEAFF
CDR3nt: TGTGCCTGGGGGATTCTTGGGGCCAACACTGAAGCTTTCTTT

abundance: NA
v_gene: TRBV6-1
j_gene: TRBJ1-3
d_gene: NA
CDR3aa: CASSRDGRGNTIYF
CDR3nt: TGTGCCAGCAGTAGGGACGGAAGAGGAAACACCATATATTTT

abundance: many
v_gene: TRBV29-1
j_gene: TRBJ1-5
d_gene: NA
CDR3aa: CSVEDRPNQPQHF
CDR3nt: TGCAGCGTTGAGGACAGACCCAATCAGCCCCAGCATTTT

abundance: few
v_gene: TRBV5-1
j_gene: TRBJ1-1
d_gene: NA
CDR3aa: CASTLTGNTEAFF
CDR3nt: TGCGCCAGCACCCTGACAGGGAACACTGAAGCTTTCTTT

abundance: few
v_gene: TRBV6-5
j_gene: TRBJ2-7
d_gene: NA
CDR3aa: CASSRAERNYEQYF
CDR3nt: TGTGCCAGCAGCCGTGCCGAGCGGAACTACGAGCAGTACTTC

abundance: NA
v_gene: TRBV30
j_gene: TRBJ2-1
d_gene: NA
CDR3aa: CAWSVLRNEQFF
CDR3nt: TGTGCCTGGAGTGTACTCCGCAATGAGCAGTTCTTC

abundance: NA
v_gene: TRBV14
j_gene: TRBJ2-4
d_gene: NA
CDR3aa: CASSQESAMAKNIQYF
CDR3nt: TGTGCCAGCAGCCAGGAGAGCGCCATGGCCAAAAACATTCAGTACTTC

abundance: many
v_gene: TRBV10-3
j_gene: TRBJ2-5
d_gene: NA
CDR3aa: CAIAHQETQYF
CDR3nt: TGTGCCATCGCCCACCAGGAGACCCAGTACTTC

abundance: NA
v_gene: TRBV20-1
j_gene: TRBJ2-5
d_gene: NA
CDR3aa: CSAEEETQYF
CDR3nt: TGCAGTGCGGAAGAAGAGACCCAGTACTTC

abundance: NA
v_gene: TRBV18
j_gene: TRBJ1-5
d_gene: NA
CDR3aa: CASSPSYQIEQPQHF
CDR3nt: TGTGCCAGCTCACCTAGCTACCAGATTGAGCAGCCCCAGCATTTT

abundance: many
v_gene: TRBV5-6
j_gene: TRBJ2-3
d_gene: TRBD1
CDR3aa: CASSLRQGASDTQYF
CDR3nt: TGTGCCAGCAGCTTACGACAGGGGGCATCAGATACGCAGTATTTT

abundance: few
v_gene: TRBV4-3
j_gene: TRBJ1-6
d_gene: TRBD1
CDR3aa: CASSQGQGGYNSPLHF
CDR3nt: TGCGCCAGCAGCCAAGGACAGGGTGGCTACAATTCACCCCTCCACTTT

abundance: many
v_gene: TRBV7-9
j_gene: TRBJ2-4
d_gene: NA
CDR3aa: CASGLPGSNIQYF
CDR3nt: TGTGCCAGCGGACTCCCGGGTTCAAACATTCAGTACTTC

abundance: NA
v_gene: TRBV29-1
j_gene: TRBJ1-2
d_gene: NA
CDR3aa: CNVVGLYREGYGYTF
CDR3nt: TGCAACGTTGTCGGTCTCTACAGGGAAGGATATGGCTACACCTTC

abundance: NA
v_gene: TRBV28
j_gene: TRBJ1-1
d_gene: NA
CDR3aa: CASSFGGRREAFF
CDR3nt: TGTGCCAGCAGTTTTGGGGGCCGCCGGGAAGCTTTCTTT

abundance: NA
v_gene: TRBV19
j_gene: TRBJ2-2
d_gene: NA
CDR3aa: CASTNAGELFF
CDR3nt: TGTGCCAGTACTAATGCCGGGGAGCTGTTTTTT

abundance: NA
v_gene: TRBV9
j_gene: TRBJ2-5
d_gene: TRBD1
CDR3aa: CASSVATGGVETQYF
CDR3nt: TGTGCCAGCAGCGTCGCGACAGGGGGTGTGGAGACCCAGTACTTC

abundance: few
v_gene: TRBV28
j_gene: TRBJ2-7
d_gene: NA
CDR3aa: CASSLYRTGEQYF
CDR3nt: TGTGCCAGCAGTTTATACAGGACGGGGGAGCAGTACTTC

abundance: NA
v_gene: TRBV7-3
j_gene: TRBJ2-5
d_gene: NA
CDR3aa: CASSLTRDRQETQYF
CDR3nt: TGTGCCAGCAGCTTAACCAGGGACCGCCAAGAGACCCAGTACTTC

abundance: NA
v_gene: TRBV15
j_gene: TRBJ1-4
d_gene: NA
CDR3aa: CATSRDGQTNEKLFF
CDR3nt: TGTGCCACCAGCAGAGATGGGCAGACTAATGAAAAACTGTTTTTT

abundance: NA
v_gene: TRBV9
j_gene: TRBJ2-2
d_gene: TRBD2
CDR3aa: CASRTSGATGELFF
CDR3nt: TGTGCCAGCAGGACTAGCGGGGCCACCGGGGAGCTGTTTTTT

abundance: NA
v_gene: TRBV18
j_gene: TRBJ1-2
d_gene: NA
CDR3aa: CASSPDVRGGYTF
CDR3nt: TGTGCCAGCTCACCAGACGTCCGGGGCGGCTACACCTTC

abundance: NA
v_gene: TRBV6-5
j_gene: TRBJ2-5
d_gene: TRBD2
CDR3aa: CAGGTSGISEETQYF
CDR3nt: TGTGCCGGAGGGACTAGCGGGATATCAGAAGAGACCCAGTACTTC

abundance: few
v_gene: TRBV6-6
j_gene: TRBJ2-7
d_gene: NA
CDR3aa: CASSYRGYEQYF
CDR3nt: TGTGCCAGCAGTTACAGGGGGTACGAGCAGTACTTC

abundance: few
v_gene: TRBV14
j_gene: TRBJ2-5
d_gene: TRBD1
CDR3aa: CASSQDLRRQGYF
CDR3nt: TGTGCCAGCAGCCAAGATCTAAGGAGACAGGGATACTTC

abundance: few
v_gene: TRBV11-3
j_gene: TRBJ2-5
d_gene: NA
CDR3aa: CASSLGRGTQETQYF
CDR3nt: TGTGCCAGCAGCTTAGGGCGGGGAACCCAAGAGACCCAGTACTTC

abundance: NA
v_gene: TRBV6-1
j_gene: TRBJ1-2
d_gene: NA
CDR3aa: CASAPTDNYGYTF
CDR3nt: TGTGCCAGCGCACCCACCGATAACTATGGCTACACCTTC

abundance: few
v_gene: TRBV30
j_gene: TRBJ2-1
d_gene: TRBD1
CDR3aa: CASTGTVYNEQFF
CDR3nt: TGTGCCTCCACCGGGACAGTCTACAATGAGCAGTTCTTC

abundance: few
v_gene: TRBV5-1
j_gene: TRBJ2-4
d_gene: TRBD1
CDR3aa: CASSLDPTGVAKNIQYF
CDR3nt: TGCGCCAGCAGCTTGGACCCGACAGGGGTAGCCAAAAACATTCAGTACTTC

abundance: few
v_gene: TRBV7-8
j_gene: TRBJ2-5
d_gene: NA
CDR3aa: CASSNPGTFQETQYF
CDR3nt: TGTGCCAGCAGCAATCCTGGGACTTTCCAAGAGACCCAGTACTTC

abundance: few
v_gene: TRBV15
j_gene: TRBJ1-5
d_gene: TRBD1
CDR3aa: CATSRDRGTGMQPQHF
CDR3nt: TGTGCCACCAGCAGAGATCGTGGGACAGGGATGCAGCCCCAGCATTTT

abundance: NA
v_gene: TRBV7-3
j_gene: TRBJ2-6
d_gene: NA
CDR3aa: CASSPRRGGFSDVLTF
CDR3nt: TGTGCCAGCAGCCCCCGCCGGGGAGGTTTCAGCGACGTCCTGACTTTC

abundance: NA
v_gene: TRBV11-2
j_gene: TRBJ2-2
d_gene: TRBD1
CDR3aa: CASRRNPGGSNTGELFF
CDR3nt: TGTGCCAGCAGGCGAAACCCAGGGGGCAGCAACACCGGGGAGCTGTTTTTT

abundance: few
v_gene: TRBV4-3
j_gene: TRBJ2-7
d_gene: TRBD2
CDR3aa: CASSQSTGTSGYEQYF
CDR3nt: TGCGCCAGCAGCCAATCTACCGGGACTAGCGGCTACGAGCAGTACTTC

abundance: NA
v_gene: TRBV7-3
j_gene: TRBJ2-5
d_gene: NA
CDR3aa: CASSRGGNQETQYF
CDR3nt: TGTGCCAGCAGCCGAGGCGGGAATCAAGAGACCCAGTACTTC

abundance: NA
v_gene: TRBV7-7
j_gene: TRBJ2-7
d_gene: NA
CDR3aa: CASSLGRGVEQYF
CDR3nt: TGTGCCAGCAGCTTAGGCAGGGGCGTCGAGCAGTACTTC

abundance: NA
v_gene: TRBV28
j_gene: TRBJ2-7
d_gene: NA
CDR3aa: CASSSTGRVGYEQYF
CDR3nt: TGTGCCAGCAGTTCCACAGGGCGAGTCGGGTACGAGCAGTACTTC

abundance: NA
v_gene: TRBV30
j_gene: TRBJ2-1
d_gene: NA
CDR3aa: CAWSGGVGIYNEQFF
CDR3nt: TGTGCCTGGAGTGGAGGGGTGGGGATATACAATGAGCAGTTCTTC

abundance: NA
v_gene: TRBV11-2
j_gene: TRBJ2-1
d_gene: NA
CDR3aa: CASSLGIEAYNEQFF
CDR3nt: TGTGCCAGCAGCTTAGGGATAGAGGCTTACAATGAGCAGTTCTTC

abundance: NA
v_gene: TRBV6-9
j_gene: TRBJ1-6
d_gene: NA
CDR3aa: CASSYRLSYNSPLHF
CDR3nt: TGTGCCAGCAGTTACAGGCTCTCCTATAATTCACCCCTCCACTTT

abundance: NA
v_gene: TRBV7-2
j_gene: TRBJ2-3
d_gene: NA
CDR3aa: CASRNAPSGVFTDTQYF
CDR3nt: TGTGCCAGCAGGAACGCCCCGTCGGGGGTGTTCACAGATACGCAGTATTTT

abundance: few
v_gene: TRBV28
j_gene: TRBJ2-4
d_gene: NA
CDR3aa: CASSLPGVSIQYF
CDR3nt: TGTGCCAGCAGTTTGCCAGGGGTTAGCATTCAGTACTTC

abundance: few
v_gene: TRBV29-1
j_gene: TRBJ2-5
d_gene: TRBD1
CDR3aa: CSVEGTGGARETQYF
CDR3nt: TGCAGCGTTGAAGGGACAGGGGGCGCGAGGGAGACCCAGTACTTC